Given below is one T cell receptor beta chain in context. The antigen is unknown. This entry is derived from a study of T cells expressing NK-cell markers. Study-wide background: Beta-chain profiling covered CD3+CD56+NKG2C+, CD3+CD56+NKG2C- and CD3+CD56-NKG2C+ sorted subsets. The sequencing cohort of eight donors included seven HCMV-seropositive individuals and one seronegative individual.

Reanalyzing the 5' RACE reads, TCRdb keeps one entry per CDR3 protein, without DNA. The sample table includes roughly 450,000 distinct CDR3 sequences. Germline CDR1 LGHDT, CDR2 YNNKEL (reference sequence). This CDR3 region has 15 residues. Study-wide points: For five or six donors, the dominant NKG2C+ clonotypes made up roughly 1.0-7.5% of their CD8+ T cells. Unclear, still, was the HCMV specificity of the expanded NKG2C+ T cell clones.

The J gene is TRBJ1-6, the V gene TRBV3-1; TCRdb reports TRBD1, a call that lacks DNA to check it against. This sequence was found in a woman in her forties or fifties in good health. Source material: blood T cells: a sorted CD56 or NKG2C T cell subset, CD4+ or CD8+ T cells, or bulk PBMC T cells (not recorded which). The CDR3 is CASRDRDSYNSPLHF.